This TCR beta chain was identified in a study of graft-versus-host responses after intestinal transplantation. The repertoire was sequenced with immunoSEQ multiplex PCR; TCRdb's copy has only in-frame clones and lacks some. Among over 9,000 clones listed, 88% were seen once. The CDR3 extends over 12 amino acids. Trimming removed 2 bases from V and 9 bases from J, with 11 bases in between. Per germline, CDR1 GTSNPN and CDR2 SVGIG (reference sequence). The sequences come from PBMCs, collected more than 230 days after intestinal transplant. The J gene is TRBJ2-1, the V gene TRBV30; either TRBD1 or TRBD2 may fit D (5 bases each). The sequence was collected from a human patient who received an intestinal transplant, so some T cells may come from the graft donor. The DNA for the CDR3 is TGTGCCTGGAGTTCAGCAGGGAGTGAGCAGTTCTTC. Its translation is CAWSSAGSEQFF.